This T cell receptor (beta chain) was identified during a study of tumor-infiltrating lymphocytes in primary liver carcinoma (dated by TCRdb to the late 2010s). About the investigation overall: The five patients, three men and two women aged 30 to 69 years, had hepatocellular carcinoma (four) or combined HCC and intrahepatic cholangiocarcinoma (one). The five patients had tumors staged T1-T3 N0M0, with maximum diameters ranging from roughly 4.2 to 10 cm. Roughly 3.65 to 7.5 million productive TCRbeta reads were obtained per sample, and no significant difference in read depth was found between tissue types. Across five regions of each liver tumor, along with adjacent normal tissue and blood, the study brought together TCRbeta repertoire sequencing, expression microarrays and whole-exome sequencing. A total of around 35 specimens from 5 patients, comprising some 25 tumor regions, 5 adjacent noncancerous liver tissues and 5 peripheral blood samples, were covered by TCRbeta repertoire sequencing. Reproducibility between technical replicate repertoires was high, with correlation coefficients above 0.95 and mean shared-clone rates near 0.89.

TCRbeta-specific cDNA was reverse-transcribed from 500 ng total RNA using a constant-region primer and ProtoScript II reverse transcriptase. Construction of the TCRbeta libraries relied on three nested rounds of multiplex PCR, following a slightly modified ARM-PCR procedure. Multiplex TRBV1-TRBV30 forward primers and a Cbeta reverse primer were used in the first two PCR rounds, each of which was run for about 10 cycles. Sample barcodes and Illumina adapters were added in a final 25-cycle PCR using Deep VentR polymerase. Before sequencing, amplicons of 200-500 bp were gel-purified using a QIAquick gel extraction kit. An Illumina HiSeq 2500 was used to sequence the TCRbeta amplicons, generating 250-bp paired-end reads. In the source study's methods: To recover full CDR3 sequences, reads were quality-trimmed using Trimmomatic v0.33 and paired reads were then merged using FLASH v1.2.11. V, D and J germline segments were assigned to the rearranged TCRbeta sequences by MiGEC v1.2.1b. Clonotype statistics and Shannon-Wiener diversity indices were calculated with VDJtools v1.0.0. To reduce sampling bias, subsequent analyses other than the diversity analysis used only the 250 most abundant clonotypes in each sample. TCRdb reprocessed the public reads (quality trimming at Q25 with fastp, clone calling with MiXCR) and kept in-frame beta chains. Entries are consolidated by CDR3 protein sequence, retaining the most common genes and DNA. It is TCRdb's table, rather than the study itself, that gives the V and J calls and clone size. The sample has around 99,000 distinct CDR3 sequences on record, roughly 70% of them singletons. The top ten hold approximately 30% of the sample.

Results the study describes overall, beyond this receptor: The top 250 clones accounted for a significantly greater share of the repertoire in tumors than in blood (p = 0.039). Only the TCR beta chain was sequenced, so true repertoire diversity is likely underestimated because unpaired alpha chains were not captured. The study included only four to six patients, and the authors note findings should be validated in a larger study. Consistent with antigen-driven expansion, pairs of tumor regions showed higher repertoire overlap (mean about 36%) than either tumor-adjacent pairs (around 17%) or tumor-blood pairs (roughly 14%). Because the samples were bulk and unsorted, CD4+ and CD8+ T cell repertoires could not be compared.

V trim: 3 bases; J trim: 2 bases; unmatched bases: 5. Spanning cysteine to phenylalanine, the CDR3 consists of 15 amino acids. The entry retains the CDR3 DNA only, 45 bases that are in frame from base 1. On this clonotype: Its antigen is not yet known. Nothing much larger sits one base from this clone, and base qualities are not available.

Without any cell sorting, total RNA and DNA were co-extracted from about 21-30 mg of bulk tissue using the AllPrep DNA/RNA mini kit. Four or five patients with histopathologically diagnosed primary liver carcinoma underwent surgical resection in China between 2015 and March 2016. Chronic HBV infection was present in the patients, and the patients were treatment-naive at sampling. Pieces of fresh tumor and adjacent tissue were cut in half, with one half kept in RNAlater at -80 degrees C and the other half sent for histology. This sequence originates from a man aged 40-49 years with primary liver carcinoma and hepatitis B virus infection. Specimen: tumor-adjacent normal liver tissue. The chain is encoded by TRBV12-3 or TRBV12-4 joined to TRBJ2-3; TRBD1 agrees with 7 junctional bases. CDR3 loop: CASSFTGVDTDTQYF. The DNA sequence is given as TGTGCCAGCAGTTTTACAGGGGTCGACACAGATACGCAGTATTTT.